The rows below give T cell receptor beta chains drawn from one sample of a study of OX40 agonist ivuxolimab in advanced cancers. Libraries were prepared by immunoSEQ multiplex PCR; TCRdb keeps only in-frame clonotypes and omits some of them. The table has about 24,000 clones, roughly 75% seen once. The source was CD4+ or CD8+ T cells sorted from blood, collected in a trial of the OX40 agonist ivuxolimab. The receptor source for this set is an adult with an advanced solid tumor such as melanoma, head and neck, liver or kidney cancer. Both conserved end residues are part of each CDR3. A D gene is named only where the DNA matches it firmly. Where a row states a size, it is once, few, many or the class of an expanded clone; other rows omit it.

CDR3 length	J gene	clone size	V gene	D gene	CDR3 DNA	CDR3 protein
16	TRBJ2-6	NA	TRBV28	NA	TGTGCCAGCAGTGGAACAGGGTTCACTGGGGCCAACGTCCTGACTTTC	CASSGTGFTGANVLTF
15	TRBJ2-7	NA	TRBV18	TRBD1	TGTGCCAGCTCACCGCCGGGACAGGAAGGCTACGAGCAGTACTTC	CASSPPGQEGYEQYF
13	TRBJ1-1	NA	TRBV5-1	TRBD1	TGCGCCAGCAGAGGACAGGGGAACACTGAAGCTTTCTTT	CASRGQGNTEAFF
13	TRBJ2-5	NA	TRBV15	NA	TGTGCCACCAGCGTACCCCCCGGGGAGACCCAGTACTTC	CATSVPPGETQYF
15	TRBJ2-2	NA	TRBV30	TRBD2	TGTGCCTGGTCTGTAGGGACTAGCCAATTCGGGGAGCTGTTTTTT	CAWSVGTSQFGELFF
13	TRBJ1-1	NA	TRBV11-2	NA	TGTGCCAGCAGCCTTAAGGGGAGCGCCAAAGCTTTCTTT	CASSLKGSAKAFF
15	TRBJ2-2	NA	TRBV9	NA	TGTGCCAGCAGCTTCGGGACGCCGAACACCGGGGAGCTGTTTTTT	CASSFGTPNTGELFF
15	TRBJ2-5	NA	TRBV7-6	TRBD2	TGTGCCAGCAGCCGCCGGGGGGGCTATCAAGAGACCCAGTACTTC	CASSRRGGYQETQYF
14	TRBJ1-1	few	TRBV7-2	NA	TGTGCCAGCAGCCAGGACCCAATGAACACTGAAGCTTTCTTT	CASSQDPMNTEAFF
15	TRBJ2-5	NA	TRBV21-1	NA	TGTGCCAGCAGCACCCACGGACGGCGTTTTGAGACCCAGTACTTC	CASSTHGRRFETQYF
14	TRBJ2-7	NA	TRBV6-6	NA	TGTGCCAGCAGTTACTCGTACGGCCCCAACGAGCAGTACTTC	CASSYSYGPNEQYF
16	TRBJ2-3	NA	TRBV5-4	TRBD2	TGTGCCAGCAGCAGGGGACTAGCGGGTGGGGGGGATACGCAGTATTTT	CASSRGLAGGGDTQYF
16	TRBJ2-3	NA	TRBV5-1	TRBD1	TGCGCCAGCAGCTCGGACAGGGATTGGGGCGCAGATACGCAGTATTTT	CASSSDRDWGADTQYF
15	TRBJ2-7	NA	TRBV18	TRBD1	TGTGCCAGCTCACCAGCCAGGGACAGGGGGTACGAGCAGTACTTC	CASSPARDRGYEQYF
14	TRBJ2-1	NA	TRBV6-1	NA	TGTGCCAGCAGAGCCGACAGCCACCACAATGAGCAGTTCTTC	CASRADSHHNEQFF
13	TRBJ2-5	NA	TRBV2	TRBD2	TGTGCCAGCGTACGGGAGGCCCAAGAGACCCAGTACTTC	CASVREAQETQYF
17	TRBJ2-7	NA	TRBV7-2	TRBD1	TGTGCCAGCAGCTTAGGTGGCCCGGGACAGGGGGCGAAGGAGCAGTACTTC	CASSLGGPGQGAKEQYF
14	TRBJ2-5	few	TRBV11-3	NA	TGTGCCAGCAGCCCTCACCCGGGACATCCGACCCAGTACTTC	CASSPHPGHPTQYF
14	TRBJ1-2	few	TRBV28	TRBD1	TGTGCCAGCAGTTTAGAGGGGGCTTGGTATGGCTACACCTTC	CASSLEGAWYGYTF
14	TRBJ1-1	NA	TRBV5-6	NA	TGTGCCAGTAGTCAGGGGTCGTTGAACACTGAAGCTTTCTTT	CASSQGSLNTEAFF
17	TRBJ2-1	once	TRBV19	TRBD2	TGTGCCAGTAGTTTTCCAAACGGGGGGGCCCGGTCCAATGAGCAGTTCTTC	CASSFPNGGARSNEQFF
13	TRBJ2-1	NA	TRBV6-6	NA	TGTGCCAGCAGCGATGAGCGGACGGCCAAGGAGTTCTTC	CASSDERTAKEFF
16	TRBJ2-1	NA	TRBV7-2	TRBD2	TGTGCCAGCAGCTTAGTGGTCCGGGAGGGATACAATGAGCAGTTCTTC	CASSLVVREGYNEQFF
17	TRBJ2-1	once	TRBV7-9	NA	TGTGCCAGCAGCTTAGTTGTAGGCTTAGGGTCCTACAATGAGCAGTTCTTC	CASSLVVGLGSYNEQFF